This entry features one T cell receptor beta chain sequence. Its antigen is unknown. These data originate in a study of T cell responses to AZD1222 COVID-19 vaccine. Study-level background: Second-dose intervals near 4 or 12 weeks were combined. Study-wide findings and caveats: None of the repertoires were sampled until the peak T cell response had passed.

Measured with immunoSEQ multiplex PCR; TCRdb has only the in-frame clones, and not every one. Among about 29,000 clones listed, more than 85% were seen once. The CDR3 sequence is 14 residues long. With V trimmed by 6 bases and J by 1 base, 3 bases remained unmatched. Germline V gene sequence: CDR1 SGHDT, CDR2 YYEEEE. The input for sequencing was peripheral blood, taken on day 0 of AZD1222 vaccination. This sequence was found in an adult in good health. The gene calls are TRBV5-6 and TRBJ2-2; the match to TRBD1 covers 7 bases. CDR3 residues: CASIRQGNTGELFF. Written as DNA, the CDR3 is TGTGCCAGCATCCGACAGGGGAACACCGGGGAGCTGTTTTTT.